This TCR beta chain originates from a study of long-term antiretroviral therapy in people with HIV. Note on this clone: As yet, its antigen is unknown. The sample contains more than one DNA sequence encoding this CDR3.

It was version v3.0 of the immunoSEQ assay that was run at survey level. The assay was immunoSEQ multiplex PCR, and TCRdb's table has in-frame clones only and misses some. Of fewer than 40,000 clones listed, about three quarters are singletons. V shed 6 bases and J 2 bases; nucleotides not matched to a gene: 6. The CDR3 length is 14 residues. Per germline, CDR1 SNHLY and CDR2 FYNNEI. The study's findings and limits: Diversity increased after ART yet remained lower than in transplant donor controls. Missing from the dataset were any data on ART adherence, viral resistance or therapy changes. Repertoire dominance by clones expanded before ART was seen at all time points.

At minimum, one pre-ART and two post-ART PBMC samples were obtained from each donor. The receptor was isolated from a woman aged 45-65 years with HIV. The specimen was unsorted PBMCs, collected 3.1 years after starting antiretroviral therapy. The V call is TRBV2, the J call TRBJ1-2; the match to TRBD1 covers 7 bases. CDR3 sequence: CASSLQGQNYGYTF. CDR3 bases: TGTGCCAGCAGCCTCCAGGGACAGAACTATGGCTACACCTTC.